This T cell receptor (beta chain) was sequenced during a study of shared clonotypes between healthy human individuals. Data came from immunoSEQ multiplex PCR; TCRdb stores just in-frame clones and leaves some out. Of fewer than 700,000 clones listed, just over 75% are singletons. Details on this clone: Sequence at one end of the junction differs from germline and may be a read error.

Germline CDR1 reads SGHAT; CDR2 reads FQNNGV. This CDR3 has 19 amino acids. This sequence joins TRBV11-2 and TRBJ2-4; TRBD2 aligns across 10 bases. This TCR was recovered from a woman aged 40 to 50 in good health. Some clones in this sample may be carry-over from other donors' samples. Source material: PBMCs. CDR3 nucleotide sequence: TGTGCCAGCACCTTAAATGGTAGGCTAGCGGGAGTAGGCAAAAACATTCAGTACTTC. Protein sequence: CASTLNGRLAGVGKNIQYF.